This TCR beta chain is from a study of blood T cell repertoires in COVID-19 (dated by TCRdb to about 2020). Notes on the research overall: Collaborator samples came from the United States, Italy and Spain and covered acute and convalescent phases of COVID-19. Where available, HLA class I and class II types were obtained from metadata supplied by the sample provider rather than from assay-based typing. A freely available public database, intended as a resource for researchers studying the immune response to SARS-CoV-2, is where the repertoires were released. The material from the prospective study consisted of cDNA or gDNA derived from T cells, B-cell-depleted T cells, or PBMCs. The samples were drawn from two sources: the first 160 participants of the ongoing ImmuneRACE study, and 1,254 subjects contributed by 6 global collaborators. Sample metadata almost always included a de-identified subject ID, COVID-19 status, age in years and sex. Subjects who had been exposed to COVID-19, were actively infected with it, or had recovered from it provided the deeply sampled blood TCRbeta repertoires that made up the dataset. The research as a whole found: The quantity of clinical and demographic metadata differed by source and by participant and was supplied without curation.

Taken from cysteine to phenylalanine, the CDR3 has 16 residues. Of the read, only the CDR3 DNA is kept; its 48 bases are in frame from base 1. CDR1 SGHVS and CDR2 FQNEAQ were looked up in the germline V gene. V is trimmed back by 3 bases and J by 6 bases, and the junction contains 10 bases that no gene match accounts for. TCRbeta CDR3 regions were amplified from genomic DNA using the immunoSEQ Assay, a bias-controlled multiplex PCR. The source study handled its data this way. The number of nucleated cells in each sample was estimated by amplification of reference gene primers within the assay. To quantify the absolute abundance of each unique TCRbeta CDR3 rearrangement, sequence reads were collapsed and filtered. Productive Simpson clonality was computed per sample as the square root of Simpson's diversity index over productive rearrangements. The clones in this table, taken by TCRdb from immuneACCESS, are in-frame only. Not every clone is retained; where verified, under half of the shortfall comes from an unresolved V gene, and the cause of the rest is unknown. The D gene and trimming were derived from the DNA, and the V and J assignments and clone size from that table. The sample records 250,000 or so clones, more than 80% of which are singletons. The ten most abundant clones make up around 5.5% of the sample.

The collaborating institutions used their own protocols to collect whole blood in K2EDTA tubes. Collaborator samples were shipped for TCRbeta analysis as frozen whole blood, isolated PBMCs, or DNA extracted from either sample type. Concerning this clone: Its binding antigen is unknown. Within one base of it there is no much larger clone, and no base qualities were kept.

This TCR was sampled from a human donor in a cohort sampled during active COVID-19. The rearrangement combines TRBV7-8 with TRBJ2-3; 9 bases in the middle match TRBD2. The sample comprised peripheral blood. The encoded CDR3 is CASSFKGASGDDTQYF. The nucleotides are TGTGCCAGCAGCTTCAAGGGGGCTAGCGGGGACGATACGCAGTATTTT.